The 26 T cell receptor beta chains below were found in one sample sequenced in a study of prognosis after radiotherapy for stage I lung cancer. Genomic DNA provided the template from which TCR beta CDR3 was amplified by two-round multiplex PCR. First-round PCR amplification was performed with primers specific to each TRBV and TRBJ gene. TCRdb fed the multiplex PCR reads into MiXCR, producing one record per CDR3 protein. The sample comprises about 27,000 distinct CDR3 sequences, just over 45% of which are singletons, and around 14% rests with the top ten. Sequenced material: PBMCs, taken before or after stereotactic body radiation therapy (not recorded which). The receptors were gathered from a donor at least 50 years old with non-small cell lung cancer.

The chain carries TRBV5-6 and TRBJ2-1, with D perhaps TRBD2 (6 bases). This CDR3 region has 16 residues. V lost 4 bases to trimming and J lost 6 bases, with 20 bases between them. The germline CDR1 and CDR2 sequences are SGHDT and YYEEEE. The CDR3 sequence is CASSLGPVLAPNEQFF. CDR3 bases: TGTGCCAGCAGCCTAGGCCCGGTGCTAGCGCCCAATGAGCAGTTCTTC.

This clonotype counts as medium-sized. The V and J genes are TRBV2 and TRBJ1-6; tentative D call: TRBD1 (6 bases). CDR1 and CDR2 (germline): SNHLY, FYNNEI. The CDR3 is made up of 12 amino acids. The V gene lost 9 bases and the J gene lost 9 bases, with 12 bases spanning the gap. Here the CDR3 DNA reads TGTGCCAGTCGCAGGGACACTTCACCCCTCCACTTT. Translated, it gives CASRRDTSPLHF. The full variable domain, its missing parts supplied by reference TRBV2 and TRBJ1-6, is EPEVTQTPSHQVTQMGQEVILRCVPISNHLYFYWYRQILGQKVEFLVSFYNNEISEKSEIFDDQFSVERPDGSNFTLKIRSTKLEDSAMYFCASRRDTSPLHFGNGTRLTVT.

This clonotype was detected ten times or more. The V call is TRBV7-8, the J call TRBJ2-5; possible D gene TRBD2, 6 bases. CDR1 is SGHVS, CDR2 FQNEAQ, per germline. This CDR3 has 15 residues. V was trimmed by 6 bases and J by 4 bases, leaving 18 bases between them. The CDR3 bases are TGTGCCAGCAGGCCGGAGGGACGGGGAAGAGAGACCCAGTACTTC. Protein product: CASRPEGRGRETQYF.

This clonotype was seen only once. Only one base separates this from a far larger clonotype, so it likely reflects a read error. The J gene is TRBJ2-2, the V gene TRBV7-2; 10 bases match TRBD1. The J call may be mistaken, given a closer DNA end match to TRBJ1-1. The germline V gene encodes CDR1 SGHTA and CDR2 FQGNSA. This CDR3 contains 16 residues. The CDR3 reads CANSGRQGAIRTEAFF. Written as DNA, the CDR3 is TGTGCCAACAGCGGCCGACAGGGGGCGATCCGCACTGAAGCTTTCTTT.

Note on this clonotype: This likely reflects a read error, since a far larger clone is one base away. CDR3 DNA sequence: TGTGCCAGCATGAGAGGCGAGACCCAGTACTTC. As protein: CASMRGETQYF. The V and J genes are TRBV6-5 and TRBJ2-5; D unresolved. V lost 7 bases, J lost 5 bases, and 8 bases lay in between. The CDR3 runs 11 residues. CDR1 and CDR2 from the germline V gene are MNHEY and SVGAGI.

The chain couples TRBV6-2 or TRBV6-3 to TRBJ1-6; 9 bases are shared with TRBD1. The CDR3 loop spans 15 amino acids. V lost 6 bases to trimming and J lost 4 bases; unmatched junction nucleotides: 4. CDR1 MNHEY and CDR2 SVGEGT come from the germline V gene. CDR3 amino acids: CASRNDRGYNSPLHF. CDR3 coding DNA: TGTGCCAGCAGAAATGACAGGGGGTATAATTCACCCCTCCACTTT.

V and J are TRBV20-1 and TRBJ2-3; D might be TRBD1 or TRBD2, each matching 5 bases. This CDR3 has 14 amino acids. Trimming cost V 6 bases and J 5 bases, with 18 bases left between them. Germline assignment: CDR1 DFQATT and CDR2 SNEGSKA (reference sequence). This CDR3 reads CSAPRGPQRDTQYF. The CDR3 DNA reads as TGCAGTGCCCCTCGGGGACCACAGAGAGATACGCAGTATTTT.

The sample holds many counts of this clonotype. The chain couples TRBV6-5 to TRBJ2-1, with 8 bases that match TRBD1. The CDR3 sequence is 14 residues long. The V segment lost 0 bases and the J segment 5 bases; nucleotides outside the gene matches: 0. Germline CDR1 and CDR2: MNHEY and SVGAGI. Here the CDR3 reads CASSYSDRDNEQFF. CDR3 coding DNA: TGTGCCAGCAGTTACTCGGACAGGGACAATGAGCAGTTCTTC.

In its sample, this clonotype was seen a few times. The rearrangement links TRBV28 to TRBJ2-7, with D tentatively TRBD2 (6 bases). The CDR3 runs to 12 residues. The V and J ends lost 10 bases and 5 bases respectively, with 15 bases between them. CDR1 is MDHEN, CDR2 SYDVKM, per germline. In DNA form, the CDR3 reads TGTGCCACCCGGGACTTCTTCGACGAGCAGTACTTC. Amino acids: CATRDFFDEQYF.

This clonotype was observed a single time. V and J are TRBV24-1 and TRBJ2-1; TRBD2 might be the D (6 bases). V lost 9 bases and J 7 bases, leaving 15 bases between the germline ends. The length of the CDR3 is 13 residues. Germline values: CDR1 KGHDR, CDR2 SFDVKD. Written as DNA, the CDR3 is TGTGCCACCGGGATCGCGGGGTGGAATGAGCAGTTCTTC. Translated, it gives CATGIAGWNEQFF.

This clonotype occurred many times. The genes are TRBV5-1 and TRBJ2-6; the D gene could be TRBD1 or TRBD2 (5 bases each). V gave up 0 bases and J gave up 1 base, with 5 bases separating them. Germline CDR1 and CDR2: SGHRS and YFSETQ. The CDR3 is made up of 15 amino acids. CDR3 coding DNA: TGCGCCAGCAGCTTGGGGGGGTCTGGGGCCAACGTCCTGACTTTC. Amino acid sequence: CASSLGGSGANVLTF.

In its sample, this clonotype ranks as medium-sized. The rearrangement uses TRBV11-2 and TRBJ2-1, with 8 bases matching TRBD2. Germline V lookup: CDR1 SGHAT, CDR2 FQNNGV. The V and J ends lost 1 base and 4 bases, in that order; junction bases with no gene match: 6. The CDR3 spans 16 residues. CDR3 residues: CASSLVPGGKYNEQFF. Written as DNA, the CDR3 is TGTGCCAGCAGCTTAGTTCCGGGAGGGAAATACAATGAGCAGTTCTTC.

This clonotype was counted many times. The chain is built from TRBV3-1 and TRBJ1-2, with unresolved D. The V gene's germline CDR1 is LGHDT and CDR2 YNNKEL (reference sequence). The CDR3 length is 16 residues. The V end lost 0 bases, the J end lost 4 bases, and 15 bases lay between the germline ends. CDR3 nucleotide sequence: TGTGCCAGCAGCCAAGATGGTGAAAATCTCGTCTATGGCTACACCTTC. Translated, it gives CASSQDGENLVYGYTF.

This chain links TRBV30 with TRBJ2-5; no clear D gene. The V end lost 0 bases, the J end lost 1 base, and 18 bases lay between the germline ends. The germline V gene encodes CDR1 GTSNPN and CDR2 SVGIG (reference sequence). CDR3 length: 17 amino acids. CDR3 bases: TGTGCCTGGAGTGTAACCTTCGGGCATCCGAGCCAAGAGACCCAGTACTTC. Encoded protein: CAWSVTFGHPSQETQYF.

This clonotype was seen at least ten times. This chain joins TRBV7-2 and TRBJ2-3; D perhaps matches TRBD2 (5 bases). Germline CDR1 and CDR2: SGHTA and FQGNSA. Between the trimmed V and J ends, which lost 3 bases and 0 bases, there was a span of 10 bases. The CDR3 consists of 15 residues. CDR3 residues: CASSFSAASTDTQYF. The DNA for the CDR3 is TGTGCCAGCAGCTTTAGCGCGGCGAGCACAGATACGCAGTATTTT.

Comments on this clonotype: A far larger clone is one nucleotide away, so this likely arose from a read error. The J gene is TRBJ2-7, the V gene TRBV6-8; no reliable D call. Germline CDR1 is MNHGY and CDR2 is SAAAGT. CDR3 size: 12 residues. Here the CDR3 DNA reads TGTGCCAGAAGTTACGTGGGGTACGAGCAGTACTTC. This encodes CARSYVGYEQYF.

For this clonotype: A single base separates this from a much larger clone, so it may be a read error. CDR3 bases: TGCAGTGCTAGAGGAGGGGCTGCTTCTACAGATACGCAGTGTTTT. Translating it yields CSARGGAASTDTQCF. The chain is built from TRBV20-1 and TRBJ2-3; the D call may be TRBD1 or TRBD2 (5 bases each). This CDR3 has 15 residues. Germline V gene sequence: CDR1 DFQATT, CDR2 SNEGSKA (reference sequence).

Remarks on this clonotype: A much larger clone sits a single nucleotide away, making a read error possible. The chain couples TRBV18 to TRBJ2-1, with 9 nucleotides matching TRBD1. This CDR3 spans 15 amino acids. The germline gives CDR1 KGHSH, CDR2 LQKENI. The CDR3 coding sequence is TGTGCCAGCTCACCAGGCACAGGGGGCTACAATGATCAGTTCTTC. This codes for CASSPGTGGYNDQFF.

This clonotype has at least ten counts. CDR3 region: CASSVSSGPGDSPLHF. CDR3 nucleotides: TGTGCCAGCAGCGTAAGCAGCGGGCCAGGTGACTCACCCCTCCACTTT. The chain has TRBV9 and TRBJ1-6, with D unresolved. Trimming removed 1 base from V and 10 bases from J, with 18 bases in between. The CDR3 sequence is 16 residues long. The germline CDR1 and CDR2 sequences are SGDLS and YYNGEE.

This clonotype has ten or more counts. The genes are TRBV15 and TRBJ1-2, with D possibly TRBD1 on 5 matching bases. V lost 0 bases and J 8 bases, leaving 13 bases between the germline ends. This CDR3 spans 14 amino acids. The germline V gene encodes CDR1 LNHNV and CDR2 YYDKDF (reference sequence). The DNA of the CDR3 is TGTGCCACCAGCAGAGATCGAGCAGGGCCCGGCTACACCTTC. This sequence encodes CATSRDRAGPGYTF.

Regarding this clonotype: One junction end disagrees with the germline gene, perhaps due to a read error. V and J are TRBV6-2 or TRBV6-3 and TRBJ1-1, with D maybe TRBD1 (5 bases). Germline V gene lookup returns CDR1 MNHEY and CDR2 SVGEGT. This CDR3 contains 14 residues. The CDR3 DNA sequence: TGTGCCAGCAGTCAGGGTATCATGAACACTCAAGCTTTCTTT. Translating gives CASSQGIMNTQAFF.

Concerning this clonotype: The CDR3 does not close with the conserved phenylalanine or tryptophan, likely indicating a read error. The CDR3: CASSIRLSPYEQYL. In DNA, the CDR3 is TGTGCCAGCAGTATTCGTTTGAGCCCCTACGAGCAGTACTTA. This sequence joins TRBV27 and TRBJ2-7; no clear D gene. With 5 bases removed from V and 2 bases from J, the gap between germline ends came to 13 bases. The CDR3 totals 14 residues. The V gene's germline CDR1 is MNHEY and CDR2 SMNVEV (reference sequence).

As to this clonotype: A single base is all that separates this from a far larger clone, so a read error is likely. The chain recombines TRBV6-2 or TRBV6-3 with TRBJ2-1, with D possibly called TRBD1 or TRBD2 (5 bases each). Germline V gene data show CDR1 as MNHEY and CDR2 as SVGEGT. V lost 0 bases and J 10 bases, leaving 10 bases between the germline ends. This CDR3 spans 13 amino acids. The CDR3 here is CASSYSGPNEQFF. The CDR3 DNA sequence: TGTGCCAGCAGTTACTCGGGACCTAACGAGCAGTTCTTC.

Regarding this clonotype: Just one base apart from a much larger clone, this may be a read error. The chain joins TRBV5-4 to TRBJ2-7; D remains unclear. Germline assignment: CDR1 SGHNT and CDR2 YYREEE (reference sequence). The CDR3 loop spans 12 amino acids. The CDR3 sequence: CASSLGTHEQCF. The DNA of the CDR3 is TGTGCCAGCAGCTTGGGGACGCACGAGCAGTGCTTC.

The table lists this clonotype with a few counts. The rearrangement joins TRBV5-4 to TRBJ1-2, with a possible D match to TRBD1 (6 bases). Germline assignment: CDR1 SGHNT and CDR2 YYREEE (reference sequence). CDR3 length: 14 amino acids. V was pared by 0 bases and J by 3 bases, with 9 bases between. The CDR3 loop reads CASSLENRDYGYTF. CDR3 nucleotides: TGTGCCAGCAGCTTGGAGAACAGGGACTATGGCTACACCTTC.

The chain couples TRBV6-2 or TRBV6-3 to TRBJ2-2; maybe TRBD1 (6 bases). The CDR3 covers 14 residues. V was shortened by 6 bases and J by 3 bases, with 11 bases between the two germline ends. Per germline, CDR1 MNHEY and CDR2 SVGEGT. CDR3 nucleotide sequence: TGTGCCAGCAGATGGGCAGGGGACACCGGGGAGCTGTTTTTT. Encoded protein: CASRWAGDTGELFF.